These 11 T cell receptor beta chains share one sample of origin, sequenced in a study of T-cell reconstitution after alpha-beta-depleted transplantation in children. Preparation of the TCRbeta library used unique molecular identifiers. TCRdb itself ran the PCR reads through MiXCR, one entry per CDR3 protein. The profile covers about 980,000 distinct CDR3 sequences, with about 29% appearing a single time and around 30% taken by the ten largest. The sequencing here drew on PBMCs, mostly from graft donor cells, taken 360 days after TCRalphabeta/CD19-depleted stem cell transplant. Source of these receptors: a boy under three years old who had a stem cell transplant for SCID, so the T cells may come from the graft donor.

This clonotype was counted a few times. This chain connects TRBV4-1 to TRBJ2-4; D possibly uses TRBD1 or TRBD2 (5 bases each). V shed 4 bases and J shed 3 bases, with 19 bases lying between them. CDR3 length: 17 residues. Germline loops: CDR1 MGHRA, CDR2 YSYEKL. In DNA form, the CDR3 reads TGCGCCAGCAGCCCTATCGCAGGGAAGGAGGACAAAAACATTCAGTACTTC. Protein product: CASSPIAGKEDKNIQYF.

The DNA of the CDR3 is TGCGCCAGCAGCTTGGACATGTTTTACTACGAGCAGTACTTC. Its protein product is CASSLDMFYYEQYF. The V and J genes are TRBV5-1 and TRBJ2-7, with D unresolved. The CDR3 has 14 amino acids. V lost 0 bases to trimming and J lost 3 bases, with 10 bases between them. Germline V gene sequence: CDR1 SGHRS, CDR2 YFSETQ. Full variable domain (outside the CDR3, taken from reference TRBV5-1 and TRBJ2-7): KAGVTQTPRYLIKTRGQQVTLSCSPISGHRSVSWYQQTPGQGLQFLFEYFSETQRNKGNFPGRFSGRQFSNSRSEMNVSTLELGDSALYLCASSLDMFYYEQYFGPGTRLTVT.

The chain links TRBV10-3 to TRBJ2-1; D is perhaps TRBD1 (6 bases). Per the germline V gene, CDR1 is ENHRY and CDR2 is SYGVKD. The V and J ends lost 4 bases and 7 bases respectively, with 23 bases between them. CDR3 length: 17 residues. The CDR3 nucleotides read TGTGCCATCAGTGTGGGGACACAGGCTTTCTCGTTGAATGAGCAGTTCTTC. Protein product: CAISVGTQAFSLNEQFF.

Only a few counts were recorded for this clonotype. This rearrangement joins TRBV12-3 or TRBV12-4 to TRBJ2-5; D tentatively fits TRBD1 or TRBD2 (5 bases each). This CDR3 has 14 amino acids. V was shortened by 2 bases and J by 7 bases, with 14 bases between the two germline ends. The CDR3 here is CASSLFRDPVTQYF. In DNA, the CDR3 is TGTGCCAGCAGTTTATTTCGGGACCCGGTGACCCAGTACTTC.

The chain recombines TRBV27 with TRBJ2-6, with D perhaps TRBD1 (5 bases). This CDR3 has 16 residues. The V gene's germline CDR1 is MNHEY and CDR2 SMNVEV (reference sequence). V shed 5 bases and J shed 4 bases, with 15 bases lying between them. CDR3 in DNA: TGTGCCAGCAGTCCGCAGGGCTTTCCAGGGGCCAACGTCCTGACTTTC. Translation gives CASSPQGFPGANVLTF.

The table lists this clonotype with a few counts. This chain uses TRBV6-2 or TRBV6-3 with TRBJ2-6; 12 nucleotides match TRBD2. The CDR3 contains 21 residues. With 2 bases clipped from V and 0 bases from J, the junction kept 11 bases outside the gene matches. Germline V lookup: CDR1 MNHEY, CDR2 SVGEGT. The CDR3 DNA is TGTGCCAGCAGTTACACCATCCGGACTAGCGGGGCCCTCTCTGGGGCCAACGTCCTGACTTTC. This encodes CASSYTIRTSGALSGANVLTF.

This rearrangement joins TRBV5-1 to TRBJ2-2, with D hard to call. This CDR3 has 14 amino acids. CDR1 is SGHRS, CDR2 YFSETQ, per germline. Trimming stripped 2 bases from V and 4 bases from J, with 9 bases between. CDR3 loop: CASSFPKVTGELFF. In nucleotides, the CDR3 is TGCGCCAGCAGCTTCCCCAAGGTCACCGGGGAGCTGTTTTTT.

Only a few counts were recorded for this clonotype. The rearrangement links TRBV28 to TRBJ2-1, with D perhaps matching TRBD1 (6 bases). V lost 4 bases to trimming and J lost 5 bases, with 15 bases between them. Looked up from germline, CDR1 is MDHEN and CDR2 is SYDVKM. The CDR3 covers 15 residues. The CDR3 nucleotides are TGTGCCAGCAGTTCCTCCGGGACACCGCACAATGAGCAGTTCTTC. This sequence encodes CASSSSGTPHNEQFF.

The chain couples TRBV5-5 to TRBJ2-6, with 7 positions matching TRBD1. Germline lookup yields CDR1 SGHKS and CDR2 YYEKEE (reference sequence). The CDR3 is 16 residues long. J gave up 0 bases and V 4 bases, and 4 bases lay outside the gene matches. The CDR3 here is CASSMDRTSGANVLTF. CDR3 bases: TGTGCCAGCAGCATGGACAGGACCTCTGGGGCCAACGTCCTGACTTTC.

This clonotype was seen at least ten times. The J gene is TRBJ2-1, the V gene TRBV7-9; TRBD1 might be the D (5 bases). The CDR3 spans 13 residues. Deletions cut 4 bases from V and 6 bases from J, with 10 bases between. Germline V gives CDR1 SEHNR, CDR2 FQNEAQ (reference sequence). The CDR3 here is CASSSGFANEQFF. CDR3 in DNA: TGTGCCAGCAGCTCAGGGTTTGCCAATGAGCAGTTCTTC.

V is TRBV3-1 and J is TRBJ1-5; 9 bases are a match to TRBD1. V was clipped by 2 bases and J by 6 bases; unmatched bases: 2. The CDR3 has 14 amino acids. Germline CDR1 reads LGHDT; CDR2 reads YNNKEL (reference sequence). CDR3 bases: TGTGCCAGCAGCCAAAGGACAGGGGCTCAGCCCCAGCATTTT. Its protein product is CASSQRTGAQPQHF. Combining the CDR3 with reference TRBV3-1 and TRBJ1-5 gives the whole variable domain DTAVSQTPKYLVTQMGNDKSIKCEQNLGHDTMYWYKQDSKKFLKIMFSYNNKELIINETVPNRFSPKSPDKAHLNLHINSLELGDSAVYFCASSQRTGAQPQHFGDGTRLSIL.